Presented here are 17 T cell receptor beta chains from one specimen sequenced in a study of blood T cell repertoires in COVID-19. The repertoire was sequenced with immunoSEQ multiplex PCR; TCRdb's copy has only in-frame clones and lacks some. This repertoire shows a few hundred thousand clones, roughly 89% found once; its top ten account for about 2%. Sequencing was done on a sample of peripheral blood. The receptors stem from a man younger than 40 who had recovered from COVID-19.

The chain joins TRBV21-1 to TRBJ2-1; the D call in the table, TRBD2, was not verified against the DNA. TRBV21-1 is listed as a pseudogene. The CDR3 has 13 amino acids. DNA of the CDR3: TGTGCCAGCAATGGGACTAGCGAAAATGAGCAGTTCTTC. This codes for CASNGTSENEQFF.

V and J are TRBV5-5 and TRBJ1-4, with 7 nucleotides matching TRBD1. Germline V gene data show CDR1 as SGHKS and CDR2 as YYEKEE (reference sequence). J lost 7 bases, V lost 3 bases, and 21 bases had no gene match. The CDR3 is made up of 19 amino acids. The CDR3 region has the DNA TGTGCCAGCAGCTCCCATCTAACAGGGGCGTCGCATTTAGTTGAAAAACTGTTTTTT. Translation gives CASSSHLTGASHLVEKLFF. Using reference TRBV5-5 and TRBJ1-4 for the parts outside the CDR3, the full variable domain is DAGVTQSPTHLIKTRGQQVTLRCSPISGHKSVSWYQQVLGQGPQFIFQYYEKEERGRGNFPDRFSARQFPNYSSELNVNALLLGDSALYLCASSSHLTGASHLVEKLFFGSGTQLSVL.

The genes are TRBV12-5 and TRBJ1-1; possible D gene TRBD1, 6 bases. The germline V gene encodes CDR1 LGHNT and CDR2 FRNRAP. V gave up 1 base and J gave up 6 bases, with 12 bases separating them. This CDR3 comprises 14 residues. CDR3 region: CASGLAIDRSEAFF. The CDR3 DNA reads TGTGCTAGTGGTTTGGCCATCGACAGGTCTGAAGCTTTCTTT.

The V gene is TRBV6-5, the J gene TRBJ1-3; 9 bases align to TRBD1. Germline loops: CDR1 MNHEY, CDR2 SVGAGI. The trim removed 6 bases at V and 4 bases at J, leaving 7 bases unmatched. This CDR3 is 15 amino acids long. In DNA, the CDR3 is TGTGCCAGCAGCCGCGGAGGACAGGGGGGAAACACCATATATTTT. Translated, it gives CASSRGGQGGNTIYF.

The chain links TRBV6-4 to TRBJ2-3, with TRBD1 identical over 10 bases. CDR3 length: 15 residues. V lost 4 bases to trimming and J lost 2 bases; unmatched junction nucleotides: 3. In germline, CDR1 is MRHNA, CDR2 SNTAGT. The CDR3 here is CASSVDRGPTDTQYF. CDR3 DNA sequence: TGTGCCAGCAGTGTCGACAGGGGGCCCACAGATACGCAGTATTTT.

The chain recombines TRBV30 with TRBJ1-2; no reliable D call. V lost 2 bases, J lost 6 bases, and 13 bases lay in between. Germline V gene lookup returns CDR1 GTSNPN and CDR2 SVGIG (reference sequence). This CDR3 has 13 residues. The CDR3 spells CAWSSRGGNGYTF. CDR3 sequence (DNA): TGTGCCTGGAGTAGTCGGGGAGGGAATGGCTACACCTTC.

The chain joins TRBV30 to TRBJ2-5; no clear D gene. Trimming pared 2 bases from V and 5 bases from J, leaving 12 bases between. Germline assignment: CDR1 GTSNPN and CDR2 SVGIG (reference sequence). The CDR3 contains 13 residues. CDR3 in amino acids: CAWSPPPVETQYF. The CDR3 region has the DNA TGTGCCTGGAGTCCTCCCCCGGTGGAGACCCAGTACTTC.

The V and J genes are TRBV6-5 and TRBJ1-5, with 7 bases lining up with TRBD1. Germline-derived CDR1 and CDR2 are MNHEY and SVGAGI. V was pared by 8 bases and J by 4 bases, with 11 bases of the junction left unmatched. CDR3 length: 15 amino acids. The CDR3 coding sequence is TGTGCCAGCCGGGACAGTACCCTACAAAATCAGCCCCAGCATTTT. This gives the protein CASRDSTLQNQPQHF.

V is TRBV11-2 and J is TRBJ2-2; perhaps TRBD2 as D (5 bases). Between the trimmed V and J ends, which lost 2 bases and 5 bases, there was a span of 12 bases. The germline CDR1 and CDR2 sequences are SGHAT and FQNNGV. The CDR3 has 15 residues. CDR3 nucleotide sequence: TGTGCCAGCAGCTTACTCCCGGGGTATACCGGGGAGCTGTTTTTT. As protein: CASSLLPGYTGELFF.

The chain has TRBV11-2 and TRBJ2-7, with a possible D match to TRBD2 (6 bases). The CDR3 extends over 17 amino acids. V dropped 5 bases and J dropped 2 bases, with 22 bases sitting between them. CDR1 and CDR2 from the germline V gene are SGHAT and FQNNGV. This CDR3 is CASSGLWRGRDAYEQYF. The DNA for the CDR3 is TGTGCCAGCAGCGGGCTGTGGCGGGGAAGGGATGCCTACGAGCAGTACTTC.

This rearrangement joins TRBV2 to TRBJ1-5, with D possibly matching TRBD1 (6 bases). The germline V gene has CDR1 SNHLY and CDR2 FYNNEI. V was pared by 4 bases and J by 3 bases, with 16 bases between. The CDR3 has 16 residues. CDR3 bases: TGTGCCAGCAGTGGGGCCAGGGGACGCGCCAATCAGCCCCAGCATTTT. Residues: CASSGARGRANQPQHF. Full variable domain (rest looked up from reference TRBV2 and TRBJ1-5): EPEVTQTPSHQVTQMGQEVILRCVPISNHLYFYWYRQILGQKVEFLVSFYNNEISEKSEIFDDQFSVERPDGSNFTLKIRSTKLEDSAMYFCASSGARGRANQPQHFGDGTRLSIL.

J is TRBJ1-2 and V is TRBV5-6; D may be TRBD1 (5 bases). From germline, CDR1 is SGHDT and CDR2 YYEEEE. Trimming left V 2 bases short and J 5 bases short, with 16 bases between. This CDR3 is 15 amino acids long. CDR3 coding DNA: TGTGCCAGCAGCTTAATTTCCGAGGGACTTTATGGCTACACCTTC. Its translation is CASSLISEGLYGYTF.

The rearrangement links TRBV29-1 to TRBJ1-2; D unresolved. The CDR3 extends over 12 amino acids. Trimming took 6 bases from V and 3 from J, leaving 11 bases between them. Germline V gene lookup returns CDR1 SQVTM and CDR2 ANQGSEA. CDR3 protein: CSVARGDYGYTF. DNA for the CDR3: TGCAGCGTCGCCCGCGGAGACTATGGCTACACCTTC.

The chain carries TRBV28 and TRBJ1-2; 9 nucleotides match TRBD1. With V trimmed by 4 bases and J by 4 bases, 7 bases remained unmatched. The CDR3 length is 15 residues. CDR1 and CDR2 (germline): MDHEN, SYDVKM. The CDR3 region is CASSSPGTGTYGYTF. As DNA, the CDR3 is TGTGCCAGCAGTTCCCCAGGGACAGGGACCTATGGCTACACCTTC.

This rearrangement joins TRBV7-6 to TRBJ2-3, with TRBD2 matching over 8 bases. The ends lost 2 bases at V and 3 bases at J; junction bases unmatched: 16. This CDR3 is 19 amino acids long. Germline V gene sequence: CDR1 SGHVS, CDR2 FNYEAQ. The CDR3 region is CASSLSLDSLSGGTDTQYF. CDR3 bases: TGTGCCAGCAGCTTAAGTCTAGACTCTCTCTCGGGGGGGACAGATACGCAGTATTTT.

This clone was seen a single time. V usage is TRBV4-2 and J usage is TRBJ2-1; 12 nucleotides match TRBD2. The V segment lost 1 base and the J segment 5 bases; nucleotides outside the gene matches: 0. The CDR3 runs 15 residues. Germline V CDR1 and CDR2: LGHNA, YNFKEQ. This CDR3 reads CASSQGTSGDNEQFF. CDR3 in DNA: TGTGCCAGCAGCCAAGGGACTAGCGGGGACAATGAGCAGTTCTTC.

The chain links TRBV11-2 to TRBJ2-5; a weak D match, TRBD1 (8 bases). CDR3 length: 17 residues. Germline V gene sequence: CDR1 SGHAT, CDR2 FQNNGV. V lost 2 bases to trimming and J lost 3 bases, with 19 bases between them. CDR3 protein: CASSLREGGTGKETQYF. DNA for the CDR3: TGTGCCAGCAGCTTAAGGGAGGGGGGGACAGGAAAAGAGACCCAGTACTTC. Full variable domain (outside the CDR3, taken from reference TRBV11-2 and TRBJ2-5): EAGVAQSPRYKIIEKRQSVAFWCNPISGHATLYWYQQILGQGPKLLIQFQNNGVVDDSQLPKDRFSAERLKGVDSTLKIQPAKLEDSAVYLCASSLREGGTGKETQYFGPGTRLLVL.